This entry lists 26 T cell receptor beta chains sequenced from one sample in a study of shared clonotypes between healthy human individuals. Measured with immunoSEQ multiplex PCR; TCRdb has only the in-frame clones, and not every one. Of around 2.5 million clones in the sample, more than 85% were seen once. Material for sequencing was naive CD4+ T cells from PBMCs. The subset is: CD45RA+ positively selected. These receptors came from a man between 18 and 35 years old in good health. Some clones in this sample may be carry-over from other donors' samples.

The chain employs TRBV28 and TRBJ1-4; D ambiguous. The V end was cut by 5 bases, the J end by 0 bases, with 13 bases between. CDR3 length equals 16 residues. Germline V gene lookup returns CDR1 MDHEN and CDR2 SYDVKM. Here the CDR3 DNA reads TGTGCCAGCAGTGTACAAGACGGTGCAACTAATGAAAAACTGTTTTTT. It codes for CASSVQDGATNEKLFF.

The chain has TRBV7-2 and TRBJ1-4, with D hard to call. The CDR3 has 14 amino acids. The germline V gene encodes CDR1 SGHTA and CDR2 FQGNSA. Trimming removed 3 bases at V and 4 bases at J, with 9 bases between. The CDR3 spells CASSFLSDNEKLFF. The CDR3 coding sequence is TGTGCCAGCAGCTTTCTGTCAGATAATGAAAAACTGTTTTTT.

The J gene is TRBJ1-2, the V gene TRBV5-1, with TRBD1 matching over 10 bases. Trimming removed 0 bases from V and 2 bases from J; junction bases left unmatched: 10. The CDR3 sequence is 18 residues long. Germline loops: CDR1 SGHRS, CDR2 YFSETQ. CDR3 region: CASSLDDKGDRGNYGYTF. In nucleotides, the CDR3 is TGCGCCAGCAGCTTGGACGACAAGGGGGACAGGGGAAACTATGGCTACACCTTC.

The chain joins TRBV6-4 to TRBJ2-1; D is perhaps TRBD2 (6 bases). The germline V gene has CDR1 MRHNA and CDR2 SNTAGT. CDR3 size: 14 residues. Trimming took off 5 bases at V and 14 bases at J, with 22 bases between the two ends. The CDR3: CASSPIRGYGEKFF. CDR3 coding DNA: TGTGCCAGCAGTCCCATCCGGGGGTACGGCGAGAAGTTCTTC.

This clone appeared a few times. The rearrangement joins TRBV30 to TRBJ2-2; 7 bases agree with TRBD1. The ends lost 3 bases at V and 4 bases at J; junction bases unmatched: 2. The CDR3 spans 13 residues. The germline gives CDR1 GTSNPN, CDR2 SVGIG (reference sequence). In DNA form, the CDR3 reads TGTGCCTGGAGGACAGGGTCCACCGGGGAGCTGTTTTTT. This encodes CAWRTGSTGELFF.

This clone was seen just once. The V call is TRBV2, the J call TRBJ2-1, with 11 bases fitting TRBD2. Trimming took 0 bases from V and 0 from J; bases not matched to a gene: 7. CDR1 SNHLY and CDR2 FYNNEI come from the germline V gene. There are 19 residues in the CDR3. The CDR3 DNA follows: TGTGCCAGCAGTGAAGCGCAAGGGACTAGCGGCCGCTCCTACAATGAGCAGTTCTTC. It specifies CASSEAQGTSGRSYNEQFF.

V is TRBV5-5 and J is TRBJ2-3, with TRBD1 as a possible D gene (5 bases). This CDR3 contains 16 residues. Trimming left V 1 base short and J 0 bases short, with 12 bases between. Looked up from germline, CDR1 is SGHKS and CDR2 is YYEKEE (reference sequence). The CDR3 protein is CASSLRSAGSTDTQYF. For the CDR3, the DNA is TGTGCCAGCAGCTTGAGAAGTGCAGGGAGCACAGATACGCAGTATTTT.

The rearrangement joins TRBV25-1 to TRBJ2-4; D gene unclear. CDR1 is MGHDK, CDR2 SYGVNS, per germline. This CDR3 is 15 amino acids long. Trimming pared 1 base from V and 1 base from J, leaving 8 bases between. CDR3 bases: TGTGCCAGCAGTGAATTGGATGAGGCCAAAAACATTCAGTACTTC. This codes for CASSELDEAKNIQYF.

The V gene is TRBV30, the J gene TRBJ1-3; TRBD1 is a possible D gene (6 bases). Trimming shortened V by 3 bases and J by 3 bases, and 9 bases separated the two germline ends. This CDR3 region has 13 residues. Germline V CDR1 and CDR2: GTSNPN, SVGIG (reference sequence). The DNA for the CDR3 is TGTGCCTGGAGGGGGGCTTTTGGAAACACCATATATTTT. Protein sequence: CAWRGAFGNTIYF.

The rearrangement links TRBV5-4 to TRBJ2-2; D perhaps matches TRBD2 (7 bases). The CDR3 contains 14 residues. The germline gives CDR1 SGHNT, CDR2 YYREEE (reference sequence). Deletions cut 4 bases from V and 7 bases from J, with 14 bases between. The CDR3, as DNA: TGTGCCAGCAGCGAAGGGGGGGAGGTCGGGGAGCTGTTTTTT. It specifies CASSEGGEVGELFF.

V and J are TRBV30 and TRBJ2-3; perhaps TRBD2 as D (5 bases). This CDR3 is built from 12 residues. From germline, CDR1 is GTSNPN and CDR2 SVGIG (reference sequence). V lost 1 base, J lost 3 bases, and 5 bases lay in between. CDR3 amino acids: CAWSGTTDTQYF. The CDR3 DNA reads TGTGCCTGGAGTGGGACTACAGATACGCAGTATTTT.

The chain combines TRBV14 with TRBJ2-1, with D tentatively TRBD2 (6 bases). Trimming cost V 5 bases and J 5 bases, with 19 bases left between them. Germline V gene sequence: CDR1 SGHDN, CDR2 FVKESK. The CDR3 spans 16 residues. CDR3 nucleotide sequence: TGTGCCAGCAGCGCGGGGCAGGGTCTTTTCCACAATGAGCAGTTCTTC. As protein: CASSAGQGLFHNEQFF. The full variable domain, in which reference TRBV14 and TRBJ2-1 provide the parts outside the CDR3, is EAGVTQFPSHSVIEKGQTVTLRCDPISGHDNLYWYRRVMGKEIKFLLHFVKESKQDESGMPNNRFLAERTGGTYSTLKVQPAELEDSGVYFCASSAGQGLFHNEQFFGPGTRLTVL.

The rearrangement links TRBV7-3 to TRBJ1-1; D remains ambiguous. Looked up from germline, CDR1 is SGHTA and CDR2 is FQGTGA. V was trimmed by 4 bases and J by 1 base, leaving 10 bases between them. The CDR3 is made up of 14 amino acids. DNA of the CDR3: TGTGCCAGCAGCTCACATGGTGGGAACACTGAAGCTTTCTTT. This translates into CASSSHGGNTEAFF.

V is TRBV6-1 and J is TRBJ2-6; 7 nucleotides align to TRBD2. Germline CDR1 MNHNS, CDR2 SASEGT. V trimming: 8 bases; J trimming: 12 bases; junction bases outside the gene matches: 7. This CDR3 spans 12 amino acids. The CDR3 coding sequence is TGTGCCAGCGGATGGACGGGGGGCGTCCTGACTTTC. This codes for CASGWTGGVLTF.

This clone occurred once. J is TRBJ2-2 and V is TRBV7-3; 11 nucleotides agree with TRBD2. With V trimmed by 3 bases and J by 7 bases, 4 bases remained unmatched. Germline CDR1 and CDR2: SGHTA and FQGTGA. The CDR3 runs 15 residues. DNA of the CDR3: TGTGCCAGCAGCTTTAGCGGGAGGGCCGGCGGGGAGCTGTTTTTT. Amino acids: CASSFSGRAGGELFF.

The V and J genes are TRBV5-4 and TRBJ2-5; TRBD2 aligns across 8 bases. V lost 3 bases to trimming and J lost 3 bases; unmatched junction nucleotides: 4. This CDR3 contains 14 residues. Germline V lookup: CDR1 SGHNT, CDR2 YYREEE (reference sequence). Written as DNA, the CDR3 is TGTGCCAGCAGCTCGGGGGGGAATAAAGAGACCCAGTACTTC. This codes for CASSSGGNKETQYF.

The chain uses TRBV9 and TRBJ2-3, with D perhaps matching TRBD2 (5 bases). The V gene's germline CDR1 is SGDLS and CDR2 YYNGEE. V dropped 1 base and J dropped 4 bases, with 10 bases sitting between them. The CDR3 consists of 14 residues. CDR3 coding DNA: TGTGCCAGCAGCGTAACTAGTAGCGCAGATACGCAGTATTTT. Amino acid sequence: CASSVTSSADTQYF.

The chain has TRBV4-1 and TRBJ1-3; D is ambiguous. Trimming removed 0 bases at V and 4 bases at J, with 7 bases between. Germline CDR1 is MGHRA and CDR2 is YSYEKL. The CDR3 consists of 14 residues. The CDR3 DNA reads as TGCGCCAGCAGCCAAGAATGGCCAGGAAACACCATATATTTT. It is translated as CASSQEWPGNTIYF.

The chain joins TRBV19 to TRBJ1-2, with 7 bases that match TRBD1. The CDR3 consists of 13 residues. Per the germline V gene, CDR1 is LNHDA and CDR2 is SQIVND (reference sequence). J lost 4 bases, V lost 3 bases, and 2 bases had no gene match. Here the CDR3 reads CASSMGQFYGYTF. As DNA, the CDR3 is TGTGCCAGTAGTATGGGACAGTTCTATGGCTACACCTTC.

CDR3 sequence: CASGIQGYTGELFF. In nucleotides, the CDR3 is TGCGCCAGCGGTATTCAGGGGTACACCGGGGAGCTGTTTTTT. The chain recombines TRBV5-1 with TRBJ2-2; D possibly corresponds to TRBD1 (6 bases). The CDR3 is made up of 14 amino acids. Germline CDR1 reads SGHRS; CDR2 reads YFSETQ. Trimming took off 7 bases at V and 3 bases at J, with 13 bases between the two ends.

This chain connects TRBV5-5 to TRBJ2-7; D remains ambiguous. Germline V gene sequence: CDR1 SGHKS, CDR2 YYEKEE (reference sequence). The CDR3 sequence is 15 residues long. Trimming removed 0 bases at V and 2 bases at J, with 12 bases between. This chain's CDR3 is CASSLVATQPYEQYF. CDR3 sequence (DNA): TGTGCCAGCAGCTTGGTAGCCACTCAGCCCTACGAGCAGTACTTC.

Details on this clone: This sample includes further DNA sequences coding for the same CDR3. CDR3 DNA: TGCGCCAGCAGCTTGGGAGTCACCGGGGAGCTGTTTTTT. Translation gives CASSLGVTGELFF. This chain connects TRBV5-1 to TRBJ2-2; D remains unclear. Germline lookup yields CDR1 SGHRS and CDR2 YFSETQ. With 0 bases removed from V and 4 bases from J, the gap between germline ends came to 4 bases. The CDR3 has 13 residues.

The genes are TRBV28 and TRBJ2-7; the D is unclear. Germline V gene sequence: CDR1 MDHEN, CDR2 SYDVKM. The CDR3 loop spans 13 amino acids. V shed 8 bases and J shed 6 bases, with 17 bases lying between them. CDR3 amino acids: CASVFALSGEQYF. DNA for the CDR3: TGTGCCAGCGTTTTTGCCTTAAGTGGCGAGCAGTACTTC.

This chain uses TRBV28 with TRBJ1-5; no clear D gene. The CDR3 sequence is 13 residues long. Trimming shortened V by 7 bases and J by 4 bases, and 11 bases separated the two germline ends. Germline lookup yields CDR1 MDHEN and CDR2 SYDVKM. The CDR3 DNA sequence: TGTGCCAGCAACGGCCGCAGGAATCAGCCCCAGCATTTT. It is translated as CASNGRRNQPQHF.

In the case of this clone: Other DNA sequences in the sample encode the same CDR3. The gene calls are TRBV7-2 and TRBJ1-5; D is ambiguous. The V and J ends lost 1 base and 4 bases respectively, with 5 bases between them. The germline V gene has CDR1 SGHTA and CDR2 FQGNSA. This CDR3 spans 13 amino acids. The CDR3 spells CASSLGRNQPQHF. DNA of the CDR3: TGTGCCAGCAGCTTAGGGCGGAATCAGCCCCAGCATTTT.

This chain links TRBV21-1 with TRBJ1-3; TRBD1, the table's D call, was not compared with the DNA. TRBV21-1 is classified as a pseudogene. This CDR3 spans 15 amino acids. The CDR3 spells CASSSPQGAVNTIYF. As DNA, the CDR3 is TGTGCCAGCAGCTCCCCCCAGGGGGCGGTAAACACCATATATTTT.